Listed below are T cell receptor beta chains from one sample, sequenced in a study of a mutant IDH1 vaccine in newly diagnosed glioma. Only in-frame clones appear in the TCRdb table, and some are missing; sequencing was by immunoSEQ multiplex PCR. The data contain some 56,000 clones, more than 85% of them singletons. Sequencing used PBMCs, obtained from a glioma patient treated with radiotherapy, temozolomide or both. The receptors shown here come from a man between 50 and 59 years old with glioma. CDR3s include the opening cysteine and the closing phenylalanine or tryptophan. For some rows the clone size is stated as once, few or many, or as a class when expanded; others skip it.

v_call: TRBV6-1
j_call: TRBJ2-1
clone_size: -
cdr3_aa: CASRPNSGGEQFF

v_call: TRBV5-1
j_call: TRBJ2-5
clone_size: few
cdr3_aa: CASSLRAGGPQETQYF

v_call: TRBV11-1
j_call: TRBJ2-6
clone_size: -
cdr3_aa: CASSRRNSGGAGANVLTF

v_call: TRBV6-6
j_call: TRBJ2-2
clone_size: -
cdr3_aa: CAGSPGGPRGMRELFF

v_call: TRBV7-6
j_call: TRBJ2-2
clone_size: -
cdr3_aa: CASSQLGQLANTGELFF

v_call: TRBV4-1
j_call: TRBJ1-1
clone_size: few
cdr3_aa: CASSQDSIYGKQADTEAFF

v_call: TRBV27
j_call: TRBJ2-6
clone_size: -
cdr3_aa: CASSRGRYSGANVLTF

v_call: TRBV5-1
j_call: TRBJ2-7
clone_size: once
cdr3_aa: CASSSGTTYEQYF

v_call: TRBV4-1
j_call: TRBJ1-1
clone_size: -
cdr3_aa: CASSQDWVGLPENTEAFF

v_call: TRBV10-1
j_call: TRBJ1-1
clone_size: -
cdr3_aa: CASSEYRGSTEAFF

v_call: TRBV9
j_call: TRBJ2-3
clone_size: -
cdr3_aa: CASTPTAGVTDTQYF

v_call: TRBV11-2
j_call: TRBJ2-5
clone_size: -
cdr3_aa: CASSRGRLQETQYF

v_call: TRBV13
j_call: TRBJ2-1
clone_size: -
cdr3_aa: CATREGDNEQFF

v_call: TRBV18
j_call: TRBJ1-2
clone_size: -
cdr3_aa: CASSPQGDYGYTF

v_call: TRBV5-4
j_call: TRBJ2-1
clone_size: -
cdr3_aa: CASSFVDYNEQFF

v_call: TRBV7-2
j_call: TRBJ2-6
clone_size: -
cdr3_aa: CASSLALTTLGANVLTF

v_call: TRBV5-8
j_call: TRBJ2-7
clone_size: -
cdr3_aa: CASRGSYSYEQYF

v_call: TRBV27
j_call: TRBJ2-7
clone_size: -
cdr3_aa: CASRHFGGGVEEQYF

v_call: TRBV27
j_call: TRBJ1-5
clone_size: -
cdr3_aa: CASSFGTGPNQPQHF

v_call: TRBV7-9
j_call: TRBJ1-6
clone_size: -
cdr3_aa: CASSKMVDQSPLHF

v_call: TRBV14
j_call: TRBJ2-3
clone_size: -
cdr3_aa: CASSQGTGSSTDTQYF

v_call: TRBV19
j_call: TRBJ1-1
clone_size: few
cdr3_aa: CASSSRGRAFF

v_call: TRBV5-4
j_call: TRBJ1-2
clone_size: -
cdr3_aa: CASSFVRFNYGYTF

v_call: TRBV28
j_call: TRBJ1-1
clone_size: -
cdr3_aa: CASTPLRFIDTEAFF

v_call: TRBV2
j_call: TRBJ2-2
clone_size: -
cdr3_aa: CASSEKTGPTGELFF

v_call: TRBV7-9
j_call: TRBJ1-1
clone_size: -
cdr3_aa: CASSSSGTFRATEAFF

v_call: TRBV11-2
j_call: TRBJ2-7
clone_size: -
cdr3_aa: CASSLGVELYEQYF

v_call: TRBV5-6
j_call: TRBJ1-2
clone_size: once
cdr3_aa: CASSSGVLGIYGYTF

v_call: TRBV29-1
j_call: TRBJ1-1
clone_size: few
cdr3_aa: CSVEGAGMYTEAFF

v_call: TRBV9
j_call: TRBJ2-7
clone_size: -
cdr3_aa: CASNNGLAGEQYF

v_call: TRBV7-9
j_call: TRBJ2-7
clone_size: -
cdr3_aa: CASSRQGVGRSDVEQYF

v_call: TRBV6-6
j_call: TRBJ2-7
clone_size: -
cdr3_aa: CASSRMEQGRYEQYF

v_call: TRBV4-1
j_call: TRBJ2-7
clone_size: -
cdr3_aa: CASSQGGLTSGVNYYEQYF

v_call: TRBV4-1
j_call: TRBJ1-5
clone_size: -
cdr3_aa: CASSQGKATDLYSNQPQHF

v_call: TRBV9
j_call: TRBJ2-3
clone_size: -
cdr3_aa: CASSQGLAGGFTDTQYF

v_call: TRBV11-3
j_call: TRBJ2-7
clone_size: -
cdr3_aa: CASSSWGGWAYEQYF

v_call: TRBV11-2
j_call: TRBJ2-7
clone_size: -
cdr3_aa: CASRRPGPLLYEQYF

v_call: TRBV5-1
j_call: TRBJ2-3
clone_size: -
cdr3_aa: CASSGQDLADTQYF

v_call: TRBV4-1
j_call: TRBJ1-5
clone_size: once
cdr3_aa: CASSFVPGTGDQPQHF

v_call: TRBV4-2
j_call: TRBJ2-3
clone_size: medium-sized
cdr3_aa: CASSLAADTQYF

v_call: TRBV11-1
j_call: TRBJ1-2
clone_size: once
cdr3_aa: CASSGSAGQGFYGYTF

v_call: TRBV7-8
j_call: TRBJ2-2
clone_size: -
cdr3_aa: CASSWISGELFF

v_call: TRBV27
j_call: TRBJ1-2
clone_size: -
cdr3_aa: CASSFQGVRASGYTF

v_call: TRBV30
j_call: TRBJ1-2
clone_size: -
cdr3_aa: CALRGGVGYTF

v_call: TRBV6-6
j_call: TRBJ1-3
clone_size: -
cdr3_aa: CASSVEISSGNTIYF

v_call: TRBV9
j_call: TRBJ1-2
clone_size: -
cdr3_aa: CASSHSRQGAEGYTF

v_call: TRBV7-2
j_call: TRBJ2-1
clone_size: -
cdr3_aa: CASSFQYNEQFF

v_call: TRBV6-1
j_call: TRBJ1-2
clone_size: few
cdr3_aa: CASSERQGYNYGYTF

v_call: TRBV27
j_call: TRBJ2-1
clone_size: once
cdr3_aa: CASTPQTGAQEQFF

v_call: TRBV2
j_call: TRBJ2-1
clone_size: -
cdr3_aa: CASSEEEREFLAYNEQFF

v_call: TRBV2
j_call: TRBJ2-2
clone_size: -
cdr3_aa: CASSAGRSNTGELFF

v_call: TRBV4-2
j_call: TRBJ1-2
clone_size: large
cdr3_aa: CASSQRGQANYGYTF

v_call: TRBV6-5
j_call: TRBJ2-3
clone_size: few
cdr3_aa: CASSVTGRGDTQYF

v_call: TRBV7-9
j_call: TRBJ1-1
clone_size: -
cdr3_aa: CASRENTEAFF

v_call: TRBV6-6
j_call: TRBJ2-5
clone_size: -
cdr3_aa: CASRPGQGERRYF

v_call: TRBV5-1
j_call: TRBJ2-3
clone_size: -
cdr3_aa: CASSARTSMDTQYF

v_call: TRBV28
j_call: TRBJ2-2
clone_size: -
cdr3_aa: CASSAILGRSSGELFF